This T cell receptor (beta chain) was profiled in a study of T cells in Graves' hyperthyroidism and ophthalmopathy. The table lists this clonotype with many counts. Its target is not known. Germline assignment: CDR1 SEHNR and CDR2 FQNEAQ (reference sequence). V shed 1 base and J shed 0 bases, with 10 bases lying between them. The CDR3 totals 16 residues. Researchers amplified the TCR beta CDR3 regions from RNA transcripts. Initially, a first-round RT-PCR of the TCR CDR3 employed the HTBI primer set. TCRdb re-called the multiplex PCR reads with MiXCR, one entry per CDR3 protein. The top ten clones hold 2.5% to 3.5% of a sample with about 59,000 distinct CDR3 sequences, about 50% of them seen once. The study, taken as a whole, reports: Ophthalmopathy could be told apart from stable hyperthyroidism with a 13 V-J model.

Patients having uncontrolled infection, another autoimmune disease, pregnancy or lactation were not included. Clinicians diagnosed patients from clinical symptoms, serum thyroxine and TRAb, thyroid ultrasound and orbital computed tomography. The chain combines TRBV7-9 with TRBJ1-3, with a weak D call TRBD1 (5 bases). The sequence was collected from a woman aged 55-69 years with Graves' ophthalmopathy. Sequencing was carried out using blood. The DNA for the CDR3 is TGTGCCAGCAGCTTAGAGGACATCTACTCTGGAAACACCATATATTTT. It translates to CASSLEDIYSGNTIYF.